Reported below is one T cell receptor beta chain. This receptor's antigen is unknown. One base away there is no much larger clone; base qualities are not given. This record belongs to a study of T cell responses to AZD1222 COVID-19 vaccine (dated by TCRdb to the early 2020s). For context, the study as a whole: TCR sequencing covered some 240 trial participants: nearly 210 given two doses of AZD1222 and about 26 given two doses of MenACWY control vaccine. Trial participants were enrolled by age into subgroups of 18-55, 56-69 and 70-plus years, and 148, 28 and 57 TCR-sequenced participants, respectively, were included in these subgroups. General conclusions and limits of the study: The 56-69-year group was small, and its depth increase did not reach significance, likely because of low power. Nearly half of unique spike-specific TCRs reportedly recognized epitopes outside regions mutated in the B.1.351 and B.1.1.7 variants. Only six AZD1222 recipients were SARS-CoV-2 seropositive at baseline, limiting conclusions about previously exposed vaccinees. Spike-specific TCR breadth and depth rose significantly after two AZD1222 doses compared with day 0 and with MenACWY recipients. Because no day 14 peak-response samples were available, repertoires were characterized only after the peak T cell response. Vaccine-associated CD4 TCRs spanned the whole spike protein, with dominant responses in regions 160-218 and 743-854. Most participants were white British and females outnumbered males, and the authors suggested that clonal diversity may have been underestimated.

Taken from the germline V gene, the CDR1 and CDR2 loops are MGHRA and YSYEKL. From the cysteine up to the phenylalanine, the CDR3 has a length of 16 residues. The only DNA kept is the CDR3, 48 bases in frame from the first base. V is shortened by 0 bases, J by 2 bases, and the region joining them spans 14 bases. The CDR3 regions of human TCRbeta chains were analyzed by immunosequencing. Concerning the study's data processing: TCRs in the repertoires were matched against a reference library of SARS-CoV-2-specific TCRs that had been generated with the MIRA antigen-specificity platform. Breadth was defined as the fraction of unique TCRs that were SARS-CoV-2-associated. Depth was defined as the fraction of total T cells that were SARS-CoV-2-associated. Using the MIRA data, each spike-specific TCR was assigned both to the spike region to which the TCR was reactive and to a CD4 or CD8 class. Log10-transformed breadth and depth values were compared by one-way ANOVA with Sidak's multiple comparisons tests. TCRdb took over this immuneACCESS table, retaining in-frame rearrangements with V and J assigned. Such tables are incomplete; in checked studies, under half of the missing clones stem from an unresolved V gene, and the remainder is unexplained. D and trimming come from the DNA, and the V and J calls and clone size come from that table. For this sample there are some 110,000 clones; roughly 91% appear just once. Clones ranked in the top ten supply 7.1% of the sample.

What the time point label conveys for this sample: about 28 days (+/-7) after the second vaccine dose. Because spike-specific TCR depth and breadth did not differ between the two schedules, AZD1222 recipients who got a second dose at roughly 4 weeks were pooled with those who got a second dose at roughly 12 weeks. Vaccinee samples were obtained from the UK trials COV001 and COV002, which included a single-blind randomized controlled phase 2/3 trial of AZD1222 (ChAdOx1 nCoV-19) in healthy adults. Trial participant PBMC samples were collected at day 0 and day 28 after the second dose for TCRbeta chain sequencing.

This material consisted of peripheral blood, taken 28 days after the second AZD1222 dose. The source of this sequence is an adult who received the AZD1222 COVID-19 vaccine. The V and J genes are TRBV4-1 and TRBJ2-7, with no reliable assignment of the D segment. For the CDR3, the sequence is CASSQDARTLTYEQYF. The DNA reads as follows: TGCGCCAGCAGCCAAGATGCCCGTACACTGACCTACGAGCAGTACTTC.